The sequence of this TCR beta chain was determined in a study of type 1 regulatory T cells. Across the whole study: An in vitro protocol generated T-allo10, a Tr1-enriched, alloantigen-specific CD4 T cell product.

The table lists this clonotype with a few counts. TCRdb processed the reads anew with MiXCR; each CDR3 protein has one entry. This sample carries some 89,000 distinct CDR3 sequences, 25% to 40% of them seen once, and the ten largest clones take 2.2%. The sequence was collected from a human donor in good health. The sequenced sample was CD4+ T cells, either the whole sample or a sorted fraction (not recorded which).

In nucleotides, the CDR3 is TGTGCCAGCAGCTTTTCCGGACTAGCGGGAGGGAAAGAGACCCAGTACTTC. It yields the protein CASSFSGLAGGKETQYF. The rearrangement links TRBV5-5 to TRBJ2-5, with TRBD2 matching over 15 bases. CDR1 SGHKS and CDR2 YYEKEE come from the germline V gene (reference sequence). The CDR3 is made up of 17 amino acids. V was clipped by 2 bases and J by 3 bases; unmatched bases: 5.